This entry is about one T cell receptor beta chain. The sample comes from a study of shared clonotypes between healthy human individuals. Selected positively for CCR7 and CD45RO-negative, naive CD8 cells excluded terminally differentiated effector memory CD45RA+ cells. V was clipped by 2 bases and J by 8 bases; unmatched bases: 8. The CDR3 runs 14 residues. Germline CDR1 SNHLY, CDR2 FYNNEI. Sequencing was performed with immunoSEQ multiplex PCR; in TCRdb, only in-frame clones are kept and a portion is missing. Of approximately 1.9 million clones listed, approximately 92% are singletons. The sample consisted of naive CD8+ T cells from PBMCs. This sequence joins TRBV2 and TRBJ1-2; 7 bases align to TRBD1. The origin of this receptor is a man aged 18 to 30 in good health. Some clones in this sample may be carry-over from other donors' samples. CDR3 region: CASSESRGGRGYTF. The CDR3 DNA follows: TGTGCCAGCAGTGAATCACGAGGGGGCCGGGGCTACACCTTC.